A single sample gave rise to the 25 T cell receptor beta chains below, sequenced in a study of blood T cell repertoires in COVID-19. Only in-frame clones appear in the TCRdb table, and some are missing; sequencing was by immunoSEQ multiplex PCR. The sample lists fewer than 85,000 clones; 88% were seen once. Sequences were obtained from peripheral blood. These receptor sequences come from a human donor in a cohort sampled during active COVID-19.

The V and J genes are TRBV12-3 or TRBV12-4 and TRBJ1-1; TRBD1 matches 7 bases. J was trimmed by 7 bases and V by 6 bases; bases with no gene match: 2. CDR3 length equals 11 residues. CDR3 sequence: CASRGTDEAFF. DNA for the CDR3: TGTGCCAGCAGAGGGACAGATGAAGCTTTCTTT.

This rearrangement joins TRBV5-1 to TRBJ2-3; D gene unclear. V shed 3 bases and J shed 5 bases, with 16 bases lying between them. Germline loops: CDR1 SGHRS, CDR2 YFSETQ. CDR3 length: 15 residues. Written as DNA, the CDR3 is TGCGCCAGCAGCTCTCTCCTAGACCAAGGAGATACGCAGTATTTT. This encodes CASSSLLDQGDTQYF. Complete variable domain (other parts from reference TRBV5-1 and TRBJ2-3): KAGVTQTPRYLIKTRGQQVTLSCSPISGHRSVSWYQQTPGQGLQFLFEYFSETQRNKGNFPGRFSGRQFSNSRSEMNVSTLELGDSALYLCASSSLLDQGDTQYFGPGTRLTVL.

The chain combines TRBV7-2 with TRBJ2-3; 7 nucleotides line up with TRBD2. The germline gives CDR1 SGHTA, CDR2 FQGNSA. Trimming cost V 3 bases and J 6 bases; bases outside gene matches: 9. This CDR3 spans 15 amino acids. CDR3 residues: CASSLGGLSGDTQYF. The CDR3 region has the DNA TGTGCCAGCAGCTTGGGGGGACTAAGCGGCGATACGCAGTATTTT.

The V gene is TRBV20-1, the J gene TRBJ2-5, with D perhaps TRBD1 (7 bases). The CDR3 is made up of 14 amino acids. Germline CDR1 DFQATT, CDR2 SNEGSKA (reference sequence). The germline V and J ends were trimmed by 3 bases and 4 bases, with 15 bases remaining between them. This CDR3 reads CSASARRGVETQYF. CDR3 DNA sequence: TGCAGTGCTAGTGCCCGCAGGGGGGTAGAGACCCAGTACTTC.

The chain couples TRBV7-3 to TRBJ1-2; 7 bases agree with TRBD1. CDR1 and CDR2 (germline): SGHTA, FQGTGA. With 4 bases clipped from V and 6 bases from J, the junction kept 14 bases outside the gene matches. The CDR3 contains 16 residues. CDR3 DNA sequence: TGTGCCAGCAGCTCTGCCCCCTCGACAGGGCAGGATGGCTACACCTTC. This gives the protein CASSSAPSTGQDGYTF.

The rearrangement joins TRBV27 to TRBJ2-7; TRBD1 aligns across 8 bases. This CDR3 contains 16 residues. Germline V lookup: CDR1 MNHEY, CDR2 SMNVEV (reference sequence). V was pared by 5 bases and J by 7 bases, with 16 bases of the junction left unmatched. CDR3 in amino acids: CASSPHRDRSSWEQYF. CDR3 sequence (DNA): TGTGCCAGCAGTCCTCACCGGGACAGGTCCTCTTGGGAGCAGTACTTC.

The CDR3 is CSVGQHVNTGELFF. In nucleotides, the CDR3 is TGCAGCGTTGGGCAACACGTGAATACCGGGGAGCTGTTTTTT. This chain joins TRBV29-1 and TRBJ2-2; D ambiguous. V lost 4 bases and J lost 5, with 14 bases in between. The CDR3 runs to 14 residues. Germline CDR1 and CDR2: SQVTM and ANQGSEA.

The V call is TRBV29-1, the J call TRBJ2-7; tentatively, D is TRBD1 (6 bases). CDR1 is SQVTM, CDR2 ANQGSEA, per germline. CDR3 size: 13 residues. V was shortened by 5 bases and J by 1 base, with 12 bases between the two germline ends. In DNA form, the CDR3 reads TGCAGCGTTCTGGTCAGGGGATCCTACGAGCAGTACTTC. As protein: CSVLVRGSYEQYF.

This clone was found once. The chain employs TRBV19 and TRBJ2-7; a weak D match, TRBD2 (7 bases). CDR1 and CDR2 (germline): LNHDA, SQIVND (reference sequence). V lost 4 bases, J lost 2 bases, and 15 bases lay in between. This CDR3 has 15 amino acids. As DNA, the CDR3 is TGTGCCAGTAGTACCCAGCGGGACATCCCCTACGAGCAGTACTTC. It yields the protein CASSTQRDIPYEQYF.

This clone has a handful of counts. V usage is TRBV19 and J usage is TRBJ2-3; D is unresolved. This CDR3 contains 15 residues. The germline V and J ends were trimmed by 3 bases and 3 bases, with 13 bases remaining between them. Germline V lookup: CDR1 LNHDA, CDR2 SQIVND (reference sequence). The CDR3 DNA reads as TGTGCCAGTAGTATCGGTCCCCTGCCAACAGATACGCAGTATTTT. This encodes CASSIGPLPTDTQYF. The full variable domain, its missing parts supplied by reference TRBV19 and TRBJ2-3, is DGGITQSPKYLFRKEGQNVTLSCEQNLNHDAMYWYRQDPGQGLRLIYYSQIVNDFQKGDIAEGYSVSREKKESFPLTVTSAQKNPTAFYLCASSIGPLPTDTQYFGPGTRLTVL.

The chain carries TRBV29-1 and TRBJ2-7; D is uncertain. The CDR3 is 10 residues long. Trimming removed 4 bases from V and 2 bases from J, with 3 bases in between. Germline V lookup: CDR1 SQVTM, CDR2 ANQGSEA. CDR3 sequence: CSVATYEQYF. The CDR3 DNA sequence: TGCAGCGTTGCCACCTACGAGCAGTACTTC.

The chain employs TRBV6-5 and TRBJ2-3; D is uncertain. The CDR3 is 14 amino acids. Deletions cut 8 bases from V and 0 bases from J, with 12 bases between. Germline CDR1 is MNHEY and CDR2 is SVGAGI. The DNA of the CDR3 is TGTGCCAGCGCCATCATGAGAAGCACAGATACGCAGTATTTT. This translates into CASAIMRSTDTQYF.

V gene TRBV6-2 or TRBV6-3 combines with J gene TRBJ1-2, with D possibly being TRBD1 (6 bases). Germline-derived CDR1 and CDR2 are MNHEY and SVGEGT. This CDR3 spans 13 amino acids. Trimming left V 2 bases short and J 12 bases short, with 16 bases between. For the CDR3, the DNA is TGTGCCAGCAGTTACGGGCCCTCAGGGGTACACACCTTC. Protein product: CASSYGPSGVHTF.

The rearrangement uses TRBV4-3 and TRBJ1-2, with no clear D. The V and J ends lost 4 bases and 4 bases respectively, with 16 bases between them. Germline V gene sequence: CDR1 LGHNA, CDR2 YSLEER. The CDR3 sequence is 15 residues long. This CDR3 reads CASSPKPGVSYGYTF. The CDR3, as DNA: TGCGCCAGCAGCCCCAAACCCGGGGTCAGCTATGGCTACACCTTC.

V gene TRBV20-1 combines with J gene TRBJ2-7; tentative D call: TRBD2 (5 bases). Trimming shortened V by 3 bases and J by 6 bases, and 21 bases separated the two germline ends. Per the germline V gene, CDR1 is DFQATT and CDR2 is SNEGSKA (reference sequence). There are 15 residues in the CDR3. DNA for the CDR3: TGCAGTGCTAGTAAACAACTAGTCGAAGGAGGCGAGCAGTACTTC. This sequence encodes CSASKQLVEGGEQYF.

The chain joins TRBV18 to TRBJ2-5, with TRBD1 matching 8 bases. CDR1 KGHSH and CDR2 LQKENI come from the germline V gene. J gave up 5 bases and V 6 bases, and 14 bases lay outside the gene matches. The CDR3 runs 16 residues. The CDR3 is CASSRVGTGRFETQYF. CDR3 sequence (DNA): TGTGCCAGCTCGCGTGTCGGGACAGGCCGCTTCGAGACCCAGTACTTC.

The chain joins TRBV6-1 to TRBJ1-5, with a tentative D call TRBD1 (5 bases). The CDR3 runs to 17 residues. Trimming shortened V by 8 bases and J by 0 bases, and 20 bases separated the two germline ends. The V gene's germline CDR1 is MNHNS and CDR2 SASEGT. CDR3 in DNA: TGTGCCAGCGGTGGGGACGGACTATTCTATAGCAATCAGCCCCAGCATTTT. Translation: CASGGDGLFYSNQPQHF.

The chain carries TRBV28 and TRBJ1-4; TRBD1 is a possible D gene (5 bases). Per germline, CDR1 MDHEN and CDR2 SYDVKM. Trimming left V 5 bases short and J 8 bases short, with 21 bases between. The CDR3 sequence is 16 residues long. CDR3 amino acids: CASSPPSGGVGEKLFF. CDR3 nucleotide sequence: TGTGCCAGCAGTCCTCCCAGCGGGGGGGTAGGCGAAAAACTGTTTTTT.

The chain carries TRBV5-1 and TRBJ1-1; TRBD1 agrees at 7 bases. V lost 4 bases, J lost 0 bases, and 9 bases stayed unmatched. The CDR3 contains 16 residues. CDR1 and CDR2 (germline): SGHRS, YFSETQ. The CDR3 loop is CASSINPTGVNTEAFF. DNA for the CDR3: TGCGCCAGCAGCATCAATCCTACAGGGGTGAACACTGAAGCTTTCTTT.

The chain recombines TRBV15 with TRBJ1-5; D uncertain. CDR3 length equals 15 residues. CDR1 LNHNV and CDR2 YYDKDF come from the germline V gene (reference sequence). V was trimmed by 5 bases and J by 4 bases, leaving 15 bases between them. The CDR3 reads CATSGSELRNQPQHF. The CDR3 nucleotides read TGTGCCACCAGCGGATCAGAGCTGCGGAATCAGCCCCAGCATTTT.

The chain has TRBV7-6 and TRBJ1-2, with D perhaps matching TRBD1 (5 bases). V gave up 5 bases and J gave up 2 bases, with 21 bases separating them. Germline V gene lookup returns CDR1 SGHVS and CDR2 FNYEAQ. The CDR3 totals 17 residues. This chain's CDR3 is CASSRAPPAAGNYGYTF. Written as DNA, the CDR3 is TGTGCCAGCAGCCGCGCCCCACCTGCGGCAGGGAACTATGGCTACACCTTC.

The rearrangement uses TRBV10-2 and TRBJ2-5; D is undetermined. There are 16 residues in the CDR3. The V gene's germline CDR1 is WSHSY and CDR2 SAAADI. V lost 2 bases and J lost 0, with 13 bases in between. The DNA for the CDR3 is TGCGCCAGCAGTGAGGCCATTACTGAGTACCAAGAGACCCAGTACTTC. Its translation is CASSEAITEYQETQYF.

This chain uses TRBV9 with TRBJ2-7; 11 positions match TRBD1. V lost 1 base and J lost 6; bases outside the gene matches: 3. CDR1 and CDR2 from the germline V gene are SGDLS and YYNGEE. The CDR3 is made up of 14 amino acids. The CDR3 region is CASSVSGQGAEQYF. The DNA for the CDR3 is TGTGCCAGCAGCGTATCCGGACAGGGGGCCGAGCAGTACTTC. Full variable domain (missing parts from reference TRBV9 and TRBJ2-7): DSGVTQTPKHLITATGQRVTLRCSPRSGDLSVYWYQQSLDQGLQFLIQYYNGEERAKGNILERFSAQQFPDLHSELNLSSLELGDSALYFCASSVSGQGAEQYFGPGTRLTVT.

The chain joins TRBV6-5 to TRBJ2-2; D not resolved. The CDR3 runs 16 residues. Germline V gives CDR1 MNHEY, CDR2 SVGAGI. Trimming took 0 bases from V and 0 from J, leaving 8 bases between them. Written as DNA, the CDR3 is TGTGCCAGCAGTTACTCTTCTAATACGAACACCGGGGAGCTGTTTTTT. Protein: CASSYSSNTNTGELFF.

The chain combines TRBV11-1 with TRBJ2-7; TRBD1 matches at 10 bases. Germline lookup yields CDR1 SGHAT and CDR2 FQDESV (reference sequence). The CDR3 length is 16 residues. V was pared by 0 bases and J by 5 bases, with 7 bases of the junction left unmatched. The CDR3 sequence is CASSLAGQGVLDEQYF. DNA for the CDR3: TGTGCCAGCAGCTTAGCCGGACAGGGGGTATTAGACGAGCAGTACTTC.